This TCR beta chain was recorded in a study of cytomegalovirus exposure and HLA in healthy donors. Overall study results and limits: Confirmation in vitro established that three CMV-associated chains were specific for CMV antigens.

The PCR was carried out with 60 Vbeta primers and 13 Jbeta primers. The method was immunoSEQ multiplex PCR; TCRdb's version includes in-frame clones alone and lacks a portion of them. Counted here are tens of thousands of clones, 81% occurring once; the ten biggest clones make up 1.2%. Per germline, CDR1 SEHNR and CDR2 FQNEAQ (reference sequence). Trimming removed 2 bases at V and 0 bases at J, with 8 bases between. The CDR3 length is 15 residues. As concerns this clone: Its antigen is not known.

The sequenced material came from PBMCs. This receptor was taken from a girl aged 2 to 10 in good health and CMV-seropositive. V gene TRBV7-9 combines with J gene TRBJ1-3; perhaps TRBD1 as D (5 bases). The CDR3: CASSLRQLSGNTIYF. Written as DNA, the CDR3 is TGTGCCAGCAGCTTACGACAGCTCTCTGGAAACACCATATATTTT.